This T cell receptor delta chain was sequenced during a study of gamma-delta chains in newborns, infants, children. Overall study context: Microbial exposure reportedly drives polyclonal innate γδ T cell expansion after birth.

This clone was picked up a small number of times. With a much larger clone just one base away, this may be a read error. TCRdb re-analyzed the reads via CATT. This sample yields roughly 1,300 delta-chain clones, of which about 1% are seen a single time; 15% to 20% belongs to the top ten. This TCR came from a child in good health. Source material: blood.

The CDR3 region has the DNA TGTGCTCTTGGGAAAAGGATCCACTGGGGACTACGGGGGTACACCGGTAAACTCATCTTT. Its protein product is CALGKRIHWGLRGYTGKLIF. The V and J genes are TRDV1 and TRDJ1, with 7 nucleotides matching TRDD3. Germline values: CDR1 TSWWSYY, CDR2 QGS. The CDR3 has 20 residues.